The 10 T cell receptor beta chains below come from one sample, sequenced in a study of T-cell memory formation after mild COVID-19. One entry per CDR3 protein, called by TCRdb with MiXCR from the 5' RACE reads. The sample contains about 350,000 distinct CDR3 sequences, around 15% of which appear only once. The sample was PBMCs or a T cell subset sorted from them (not recorded which). The receptors were sampled from a man aged 18 to 35 who had mild COVID-19 (a few samples of this study predate the infection). Cell type and time point are not known.

V usage is TRBV7-3 and J usage is TRBJ2-5; 11 positions agree with TRBD2. The J segment lost 1 base and the V segment lost 6 bases, leaving 4 bases of the junction unmatched. Germline values: CDR1 SGHTA, CDR2 FQGTGA. CDR3 length: 15 amino acids. The CDR3 nucleotides read TGTGCCAGCAGTGAGACTAGCGGGGTCCAAGAGACCCAGTACTTC. This codes for CASSETSGVQETQYF.

In this sample, this clonotype is medium-sized. V and J are TRBV20-1 and TRBJ2-1; 13 bases align to TRBD2. The V gene end was trimmed by 1 base and the J gene end by 9 bases; junction bases not matched to a gene: 0. Germline CDR1 DFQATT, CDR2 SNEGSKA (reference sequence). There are 13 residues in the CDR3. For the CDR3, the DNA is TGCAGTGCTAGAGGACTAGCGGGGGGTGAGCAGTTCTTC. Protein: CSARGLAGGEQFF.

CDR3 loop: CASTYPGKGNDEQYF. The DNA of the CDR3 is TGTGCCAGCACCTACCCCGGGAAAGGCAACGACGAGCAGTACTTC. V is TRBV6-2 or TRBV6-3 and J is TRBJ2-7; perhaps TRBD2 as D (5 bases). The CDR3 extends over 15 amino acids. From germline, CDR1 is MNHEY and CDR2 SVGEGT. V was trimmed by 7 bases and J by 5 bases, leaving 21 bases between them.

This clonotype has only a few counts. The V gene is TRBV15, the J gene TRBJ2-7; D is perhaps TRBD1 or TRBD2 (5 bases each). Between the trimmed V and J ends, which lost 1 base and 4 bases, there was a span of 14 bases. The CDR3 has 15 amino acids. The germline CDR1 and CDR2 sequences are LNHNV and YYDKDF (reference sequence). The CDR3, as DNA: TGTGCCACCAGCAGAGGACTGTACGGGGCTTACGAGCAGTACTTC. Translated: CATSRGLYGAYEQYF.

This clonotype occurred many times. CDR3 sequence reads: CASSAPGTSGGITDTQYF. The CDR3, as DNA: TGTGCCAGCAGCGCCCCCGGGACTAGCGGGGGAATCACAGATACGCAGTATTTT. The V gene is TRBV9, the J gene TRBJ2-3; TRBD2 matches 14 bases. Germline loops: CDR1 SGDLS, CDR2 YYNGEE. The CDR3 loop spans 18 amino acids. The J segment lost 2 bases and the V segment lost 3 bases, leaving 8 bases of the junction unmatched.

This clonotype was counted between two and nine times. The V call is TRBV20-1, the J call TRBJ2-5; D remains ambiguous. V lost 3 bases to trimming and J lost 0 bases, with 5 bases between them. The CDR3 has 12 residues. CDR1 DFQATT and CDR2 SNEGSKA come from the germline V gene (reference sequence). The CDR3 DNA follows: TGCAGTGCTAGTGGGTACCAAGAGACCCAGTACTTC. As protein: CSASGYQETQYF.

The V and J genes are TRBV9 and TRBJ2-1; possible D gene TRBD2, 6 bases. Trimming removed 0 bases at V and 0 bases at J, with 13 bases between. The CDR3 runs to 17 residues. The germline V gene encodes CDR1 SGDLS and CDR2 YYNGEE. CDR3 sequence (DNA): TGTGCCAGCAGCGTAGGGAGGGCGTCGAGCTCCTACAATGAGCAGTTCTTC. This sequence encodes CASSVGRASSSYNEQFF.

The table lists this clonotype with many counts. The chain couples TRBV7-2 to TRBJ2-5; TRBD1 aligns across 8 bases. The trim removed 5 bases at V and 5 bases at J, leaving 10 bases unmatched. Germline V gene lookup returns CDR1 SGHTA and CDR2 FQGNSA. The CDR3 totals 15 residues. This CDR3 reads CASSNPWQGAETQYF. CDR3 bases: TGTGCCAGCAGCAACCCGTGGCAGGGGGCTGAGACCCAGTACTTC.

This chain links TRBV9 with TRBJ2-7, with 10 nucleotides matching TRBD1. Germline V gene sequence: CDR1 SGDLS, CDR2 YYNGEE. This CDR3 has 16 residues. The trim removed 7 bases at V and 2 bases at J, leaving 12 bases unmatched. The CDR3 spells CASAPGQGWLPYEQYF. CDR3 DNA: TGTGCCAGCGCTCCGGGACAGGGGTGGTTACCCTACGAGCAGTACTTC. The complete variable domain, with remaining parts taken from reference TRBV9 and TRBJ2-7, reads DSGVTQTPKHLITATGQRVTLRCSPRSGDLSVYWYQQSLDQGLQFLIQYYNGEERAKGNILERFSAQQFPDLHSELNLSSLELGDSALYFCASAPGQGWLPYEQYFGPGTRLTVT.

This clonotype has just a few counts. V gene TRBV28 combines with J gene TRBJ1-1, with D unresolved. Germline assignment: CDR1 MDHEN and CDR2 SYDVKM. This CDR3 contains 13 residues. Between the trimmed V and J ends, which lost 4 bases and 3 bases, there was a span of 9 bases. CDR3 nucleotide sequence: TGTGCCAGCAGTTCTCATCAACACACTGAAGCTTTCTTT. Protein sequence: CASSSHQHTEAFF.